This entry concerns a single T cell receptor (beta chain). This clone's antigen is unknown. A far larger clone differs by one base, so this is likely a read error. This specimen belongs to a study of CD8+CD57+ T cells in acquired aplastic anemia (dated by TCRdb to the late 2010s). Notes on the research overall: Extracted DNA from sorted CD4+ and CD8+ cells averaged approximately 3.4 ug, ranging from roughly 0.17 to 27.4 ug. CD8+CD57+ expansion was defined as a frequency above the mean frequency observed in healthy subjects.

The patients picked for sequencing were ones in whom flow cytometry had shown an expansion of CD8+CD57+ cells. All patients had severe acquired aplastic anemia diagnosed by International Study of Aplastic Anemia and Agranulocytosis and Camitta criteria. No therapy had been received by the patients at the time of blood sampling. In this study, sorted CD4+ and CD8+ T cells from the blood of healthy subjects and of severe aplastic anemia patients had their TCR repertoires deep-sequenced. Patients were enrolled under clinicaltrials.gov protocols 00001620, 01623167, 00001397, 00071045, 00081523 and 00961064 in the USA. Ficoll-Paque density gradient centrifugation was used to isolate peripheral blood mononuclear cells. Before DNA extraction, CD4+ and CD8+ T cells were sorted by FACS or by magnetic beads. Genomic DNA was used as template for profiling of TCR beta VDJ combinations and CDR3 sequences. An Illumina HiSeq 2000 was the platform used for TCR repertoire sequencing. In the paper's pipeline: TRBV/TRBJ rearrangement plots, CDR3 size and DJ length profiles, and Simpson's diversity index were used to evaluate the repertoires. The most abundant DNA sequence in the deep sequencing data was taken as the immunodominant clone. CDR3 amino acid sequences were checked for sharing across subjects and were also compared against the VDJdb database and published repertoires. TCRdb reworked the public reads: Q25 trimming with fastp, MiXCR clone assembly, productive beta chains retained. Each entry is one CDR3 protein sequence, shown with its most common DNA and genes. Here the V and J calls rest on TCRdb's processing, not on the authors' analysis. In this sample the table shows 100,000 to 150,000 distinct CDR3 sequences, over 30% of which occur a single time. The ten largest clones take up under 3% of the sample.

What the research found in general, with its limitations: Nearly 30 CD8+ CDR3 sequences were found in both patients and controls but appeared to be highly expressed in patients and within the immunodominant clones of the patients. Between patients and healthy controls, no significant difference in CD8+ Simpson's diversity was found (P=0.060).

The clonotype was recovered from a human donor with aplastic anemia. The sample comprised sorted CD4+, CD8+, or CD8+CD57+ T cells (not recorded which) from PBMCs.

The sequenced DNA: TGCGTCAGCAGAATAGGAGATACGCAGTATTTT. The resulting protein is CVSRIGDTQYF. In this chain, TRBV5-1 is recombined with TRBJ2-3; confidence is insufficient to name the D gene. Spanning cysteine to phenylalanine, the CDR3 consists of 11 amino acids. The CDR3 DNA has 33 bases and is translated from base 1. The germline V gene encodes CDR1 SGHRS and CDR2 YFSETQ.